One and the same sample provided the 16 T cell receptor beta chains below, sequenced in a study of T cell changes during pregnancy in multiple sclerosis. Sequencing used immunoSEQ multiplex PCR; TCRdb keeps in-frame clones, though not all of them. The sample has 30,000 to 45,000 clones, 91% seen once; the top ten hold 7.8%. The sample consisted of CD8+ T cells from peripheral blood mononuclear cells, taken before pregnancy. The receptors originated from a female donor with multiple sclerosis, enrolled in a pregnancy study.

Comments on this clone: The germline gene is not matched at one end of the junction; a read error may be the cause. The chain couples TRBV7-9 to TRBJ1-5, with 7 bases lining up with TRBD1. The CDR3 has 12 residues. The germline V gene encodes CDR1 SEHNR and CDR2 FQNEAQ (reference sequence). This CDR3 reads CASAKGAGLTRF. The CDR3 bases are TGTGCCAGCGCTAAGGGGGCGGGACTGACCAGATTT.

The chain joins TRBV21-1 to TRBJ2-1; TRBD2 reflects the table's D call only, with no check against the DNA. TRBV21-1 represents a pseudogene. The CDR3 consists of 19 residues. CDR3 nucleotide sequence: TGTGCCAGCAGCAAAGGGGTATGGAAAGGGAGGGCCAAAGTAGTTGAGCAGTTCTTC. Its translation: CASSKGVWKGRAKVVEQFF.

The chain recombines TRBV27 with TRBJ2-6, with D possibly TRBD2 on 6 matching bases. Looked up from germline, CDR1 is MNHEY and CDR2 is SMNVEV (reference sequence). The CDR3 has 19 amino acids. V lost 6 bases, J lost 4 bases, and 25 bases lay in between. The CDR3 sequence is CASRPSWGLGVSGANVLTF. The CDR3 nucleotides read TGTGCCAGCAGGCCCTCCTGGGGACTCGGCGTCTCCGGGGCCAACGTCCTGACTTTC.

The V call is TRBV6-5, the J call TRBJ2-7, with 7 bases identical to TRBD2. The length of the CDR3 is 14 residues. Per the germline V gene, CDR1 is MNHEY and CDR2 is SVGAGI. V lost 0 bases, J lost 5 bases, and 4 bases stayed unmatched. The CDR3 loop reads CASSYSTGGDEQYF. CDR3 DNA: TGTGCCAGCAGTTACTCCACGGGGGGTGACGAGCAGTACTTC.

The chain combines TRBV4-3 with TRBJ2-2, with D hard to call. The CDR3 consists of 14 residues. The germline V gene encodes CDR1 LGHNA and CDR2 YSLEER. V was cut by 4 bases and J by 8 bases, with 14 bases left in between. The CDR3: CASSRQSSSGELFF. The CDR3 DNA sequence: TGCGCCAGCAGCCGACAAAGTTCTTCAGGGGAGCTGTTTTTT.

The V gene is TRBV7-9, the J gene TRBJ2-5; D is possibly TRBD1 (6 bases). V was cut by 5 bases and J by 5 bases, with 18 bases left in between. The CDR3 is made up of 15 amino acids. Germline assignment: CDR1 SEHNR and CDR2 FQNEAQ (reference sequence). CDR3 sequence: CASSIFNARGETQYF. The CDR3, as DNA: TGTGCCAGCAGCATATTCAACGCGAGGGGGGAGACCCAGTACTTC.

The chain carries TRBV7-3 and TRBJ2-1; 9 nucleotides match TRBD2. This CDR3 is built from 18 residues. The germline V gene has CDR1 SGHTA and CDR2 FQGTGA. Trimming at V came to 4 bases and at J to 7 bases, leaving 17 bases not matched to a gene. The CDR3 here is CASSSRPQAREGSNEQFF. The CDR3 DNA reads TGTGCCAGCAGCTCCCGCCCCCAGGCGCGGGAGGGGTCAAATGAGCAGTTCTTC.

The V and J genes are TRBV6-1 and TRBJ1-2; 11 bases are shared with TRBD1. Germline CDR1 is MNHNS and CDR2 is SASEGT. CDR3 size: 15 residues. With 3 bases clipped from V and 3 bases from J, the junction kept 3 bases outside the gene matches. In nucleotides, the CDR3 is TGTGCCAGCAGTGATGGGACAGGGGGTGACTATGGCTACACCTTC. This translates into CASSDGTGGDYGYTF.

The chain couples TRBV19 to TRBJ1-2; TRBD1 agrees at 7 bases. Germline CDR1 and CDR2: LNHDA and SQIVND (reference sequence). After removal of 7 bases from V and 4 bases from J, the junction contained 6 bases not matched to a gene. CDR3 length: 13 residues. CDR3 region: CASTGTESYGYTF. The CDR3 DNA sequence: TGTGCCAGTACCGGGACAGAGTCCTATGGCTACACCTTC.

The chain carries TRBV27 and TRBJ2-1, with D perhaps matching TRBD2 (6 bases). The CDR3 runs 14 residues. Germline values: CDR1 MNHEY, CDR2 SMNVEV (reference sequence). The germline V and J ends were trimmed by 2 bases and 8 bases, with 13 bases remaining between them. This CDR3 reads CASSLREFMDEQFF. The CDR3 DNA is TGTGCCAGCAGTTTACGGGAGTTCATGGATGAGCAGTTCTTC.

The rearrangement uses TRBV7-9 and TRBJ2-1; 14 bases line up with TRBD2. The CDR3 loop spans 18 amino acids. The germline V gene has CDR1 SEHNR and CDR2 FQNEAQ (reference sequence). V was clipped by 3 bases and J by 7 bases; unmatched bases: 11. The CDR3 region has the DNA TGTGCCAGCAGCTTTTCCGGGACTAGCGGGAGAACCATAAATGAGCAGTTCTTC. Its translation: CASSFSGTSGRTINEQFF.

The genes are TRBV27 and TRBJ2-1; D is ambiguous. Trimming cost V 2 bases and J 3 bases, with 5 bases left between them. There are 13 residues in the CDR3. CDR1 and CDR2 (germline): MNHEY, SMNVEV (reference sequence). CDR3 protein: CASSLGHYNEQFF. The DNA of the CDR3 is TGTGCCAGCAGTTTAGGCCACTACAATGAGCAGTTCTTC.

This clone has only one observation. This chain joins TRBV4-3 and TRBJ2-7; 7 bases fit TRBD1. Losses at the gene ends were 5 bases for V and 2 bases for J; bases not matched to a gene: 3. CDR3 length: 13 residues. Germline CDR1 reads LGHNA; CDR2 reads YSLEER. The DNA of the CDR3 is TGCGCCAGCAGCGGACAGGACCCCTACGAGCAGTACTTC. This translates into CASSGQDPYEQYF.

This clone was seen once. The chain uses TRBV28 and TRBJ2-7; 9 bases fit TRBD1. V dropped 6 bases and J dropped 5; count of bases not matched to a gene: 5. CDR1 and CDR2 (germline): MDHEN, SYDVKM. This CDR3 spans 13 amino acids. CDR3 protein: CASRTGGTDEQYF. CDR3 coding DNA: TGTGCCAGCAGGACAGGGGGTACGGACGAGCAGTACTTC.

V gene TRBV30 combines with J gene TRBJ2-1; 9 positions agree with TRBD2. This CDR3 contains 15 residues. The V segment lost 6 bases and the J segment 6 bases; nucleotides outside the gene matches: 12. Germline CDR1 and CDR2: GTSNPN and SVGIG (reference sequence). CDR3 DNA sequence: TGTGCCTGCCTTAAAACGGGACTAGCAGCCAATGAGCAGTTCTTC. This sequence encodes CACLKTGLAANEQFF. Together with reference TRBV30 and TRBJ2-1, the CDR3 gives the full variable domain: SQTIHQWPATLVQPVGSPLSLECTVEGTSNPNLYWYRQAAGRGLQLLFYSVGIGQISSEVPQNLSASRPQDRQFILSSKKLLLSDSGFYLCACLKTGLAANEQFFGPGTRLTVL.

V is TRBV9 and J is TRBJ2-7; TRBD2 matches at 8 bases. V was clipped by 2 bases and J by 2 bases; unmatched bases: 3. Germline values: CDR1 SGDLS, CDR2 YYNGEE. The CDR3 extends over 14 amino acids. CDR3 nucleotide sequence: TGTGCCAGCAGCGTCGGGAGGGCCGCCTACGAGCAGTACTTC. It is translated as CASSVGRAAYEQYF. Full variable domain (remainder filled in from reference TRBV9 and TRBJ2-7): DSGVTQTPKHLITATGQRVTLRCSPRSGDLSVYWYQQSLDQGLQFLIQYYNGEERAKGNILERFSAQQFPDLHSELNLSSLELGDSALYFCASSVGRAAYEQYFGPGTRLTVT.